One sample yielded the 32 T cell receptor beta chains listed below, sequenced in a study of shared clonotypes between healthy human individuals. This table comes from immunoSEQ multiplex PCR, and its TCRdb copy is limited to in-frame clones, with some not included. The sample holds about 530,000 clones; over 60% are singletons and the top ten take around 12%. Sequencing was done on a sample of PBMCs. The origin of the receptors is a woman between 40 and 55 years old in good health. Some clones in this sample may be carry-over from other donors' samples.

This chain uses TRBV5-1 with TRBJ2-7; unclear D gene. V lost 4 bases to trimming and J lost 3 bases, with 14 bases between them. The CDR3 is 14 amino acids. CDR1 SGHRS and CDR2 YFSETQ come from the germline V gene. This CDR3 is CASSPLGANYEQYF. CDR3 bases: TGCGCCAGCAGCCCCCTTGGAGCAAACTACGAGCAGTACTTC.

The chain has TRBV27 and TRBJ2-2; a weak D match, TRBD2 (6 bases). Per the germline V gene, CDR1 is MNHEY and CDR2 is SMNVEV (reference sequence). Trimming removed 3 bases from V and 8 bases from J, with 25 bases in between. The CDR3 totals 18 residues. CDR3 amino acids: CASSFGGPGRKTSGELFF. The DNA of the CDR3 is TGTGCCAGCAGTTTCGGGGGACCAGGGCGGAAGACCTCTGGGGAGCTGTTTTTT.

This clone was counted once. The chain carries TRBV27 and TRBJ1-1; 9 bases are shared with TRBD1. V gave up 4 bases and J gave up 6 bases; unmatched junction bases: 6. CDR1 is MNHEY, CDR2 SMNVEV, per germline (reference sequence). This CDR3 is built from 14 residues. In DNA, the CDR3 is TGTGCCAGCAGTTCAAACAGGGGGCTGTCTGAAGCTTTCTTT. As protein: CASSSNRGLSEAFF.

This clone was seen only once. The chain is built from TRBV5-4 and TRBJ1-1; the D is unclear. This CDR3 is 13 amino acids long. Germline loops: CDR1 SGHNT, CDR2 YYREEE (reference sequence). Trimming left V 0 bases short and J 1 base short, with 4 bases between. The CDR3 loop reads CASSLDKNTEAFF. The CDR3 nucleotides are TGTGCCAGCAGCTTGGACAAGAACACTGAAGCTTTCTTT.

This rearrangement joins TRBV27 to TRBJ2-1, with no clear D. The V end was cut by 4 bases, the J end by 0 bases, with 10 bases between. Germline V gene lookup returns CDR1 MNHEY and CDR2 SMNVEV (reference sequence). The CDR3 spans 15 residues. The CDR3 DNA reads as TGTGCCAGCAGTTCCCGTTCTACCTCCTACAATGAGCAGTTCTTC. Translation gives CASSSRSTSYNEQFF.

V is TRBV5-1 and J is TRBJ2-2; TRBD2 is a possible D gene (5 bases). In germline, CDR1 is SGHRS, CDR2 YFSETQ. Trimming took 0 bases from V and 7 from J, leaving 13 bases between them. The CDR3 sequence is 15 residues long. Written as DNA, the CDR3 is TGCGCCAGCAGCTTGGGTCTGGGAGAGGTCGGGGAGCTGTTTTTT. It codes for CASSLGLGEVGELFF.

This clone was seen more than once but under ten times. The chain links TRBV20-1 to TRBJ1-4; D is unresolved. From germline, CDR1 is DFQATT and CDR2 SNEGSKA (reference sequence). The V end was cut by 6 bases, the J end by 5 bases, with 7 bases between. The CDR3 spans 11 residues. The CDR3 DNA reads as TGCAGTGCGCTGGTAAATGAAAAACTGTTTTTT. Translated, it gives CSALVNEKLFF.

The chain couples TRBV4-2 to TRBJ2-7; D ambiguous. V lost 5 bases to trimming and J lost 2 bases, with 13 bases between them. Germline V CDR1 and CDR2: LGHNA, YNFKEQ. The CDR3 runs to 14 residues. The CDR3 here is CASSLGSDAYEQYF. CDR3 in DNA: TGTGCCAGCAGCTTGGGCTCGGATGCCTACGAGCAGTACTTC.

The rearrangement links TRBV28 to TRBJ1-2; D gene ambiguous. V lost 5 bases and J lost 4, with 8 bases in between. CDR1 is MDHEN, CDR2 SYDVKM, per germline. The CDR3 has 12 residues. The CDR3 here is CASSIRTYGYTF. The CDR3 DNA is TGTGCCAGCAGTATCCGGACCTATGGCTACACCTTC.

This rearrangement joins TRBV10-1 to TRBJ2-5, with D possibly TRBD2 on 6 matching bases. The CDR3 covers 14 residues. V shed 4 bases and J shed 5 bases, with 14 bases lying between them. Germline V gene lookup returns CDR1 WNHNN and CDR2 SYGVQD (reference sequence). The CDR3 DNA reads TGCGCCAGCAGTGTGGGGCACGGAGGGGAGACCCAGTACTTC. It encodes CASSVGHGGETQYF.

The chain joins TRBV28 to TRBJ2-1; 7 bases match TRBD2. CDR1 MDHEN and CDR2 SYDVKM come from the germline V gene. V lost 1 base, J lost 3 bases, and 6 bases stayed unmatched. This CDR3 has 16 amino acids. CDR3 loop: CASSLFSGRFYNEQFF. DNA of the CDR3: TGTGCCAGCAGTTTATTCTCCGGGAGGTTCTACAATGAGCAGTTCTTC.

The chain employs TRBV9 and TRBJ2-1; 8 nucleotides line up with TRBD1. The length of the CDR3 is 15 residues. The germline V gene has CDR1 SGDLS and CDR2 YYNGEE. V lost 3 bases to trimming and J lost 9 bases; unmatched junction nucleotides: 11. This CDR3 reads CASSEWTGSRVEQFF. The DNA for the CDR3 is TGTGCCAGCAGCGAGTGGACAGGGAGTCGGGTTGAGCAGTTCTTC.

This clone was recorded at least ten times. The chain has TRBV28 and TRBJ2-7; 14 bases are a match to TRBD2. Per germline, CDR1 MDHEN and CDR2 SYDVKM. J lost 1 base, V lost 3 bases, and 5 bases had no gene match. The CDR3 is 17 residues long. The CDR3 DNA reads as TGTGCCAGCAGTTTCGGGACTAGCGGGAGTTTTTCCTACGAGCAGTACTTC. Protein: CASSFGTSGSFSYEQYF.

The CDR3 DNA reads as TGTGCCAGCAGCTTAGGGGGGGGAACTAATGAAAAACTGTTTTTT. Translating it yields CASSLGGGTNEKLFF. The rearrangement uses TRBV7-6 and TRBJ1-4, with D perhaps TRBD1 (5 bases). Trimming cost V 1 base and J 1 base, with 7 bases left between them. The CDR3 loop spans 15 amino acids. Germline V gives CDR1 SGHVS, CDR2 FNYEAQ.

The chain recombines TRBV15 with TRBJ2-7; possibly TRBD1 or TRBD2 for D (5 bases each). V was trimmed by 5 bases and J by 2 bases, leaving 13 bases between them. Germline values: CDR1 LNHNV, CDR2 YYDKDF (reference sequence). The CDR3 runs to 14 residues. The CDR3 region is CATSPRDGAYEQYF. DNA for the CDR3: TGTGCCACCAGCCCCCGGGACGGAGCCTACGAGCAGTACTTC.

The V and J genes are TRBV5-4 and TRBJ2-6; unclear D gene. Trimming pared 4 bases from V and 0 bases from J, leaving 8 bases between. The CDR3 contains 15 residues. CDR1 is SGHNT, CDR2 YYREEE, per germline (reference sequence). The CDR3 nucleotides are TGTGCCAGCAGCCCCCGACACTCTGGGGCCAACGTCCTGACTTTC. Translated: CASSPRHSGANVLTF.

For the CDR3, the DNA is TGTGCCTGGAGTTCTCGGACAGGGGAGAACACCGGGGAGCTGTTTTTT. Residues: CAWSSRTGENTGELFF. The V and J genes are TRBV30 and TRBJ2-2; 9 bases are shared with TRBD1. Germline assignment: CDR1 GTSNPN and CDR2 SVGIG (reference sequence). The CDR3 is 16 residues long. V gave up 2 bases and J gave up 1 base; unmatched junction bases: 5.

The chain carries TRBV28 and TRBJ2-7, with D perhaps TRBD1 or TRBD2 (5 bases each). Trimming cost V 5 bases and J 0 bases, with 11 bases left between them. The CDR3 extends over 14 amino acids. CDR1 and CDR2 from the germline V gene are MDHEN and SYDVKM. In nucleotides, the CDR3 is TGTGCCAGCAGTGGGGGAACTAACTCCTACGAGCAGTACTTC. This codes for CASSGGTNSYEQYF. Looking up the rest from reference TRBV28 and TRBJ2-7 gives the full variable domain: DVKVTQSSRYLVKRTGEKVFLECVQDMDHENMFWYRQDPGLGLRLIYFSYDVKMKEKGDIPEGYSVSREKKERFSLILESASTNQTSMYLCASSGGTNSYEQYFGPGTRLTVT.

V is TRBV7-8 and J is TRBJ1-1; D call uncertain. Trimming left V 5 bases short and J 0 bases short, with 13 bases between. Looked up from germline, CDR1 is SGHVS and CDR2 is FQNEAQ. This CDR3 comprises 15 residues. CDR3 DNA: TGTGCCAGCAGCCGTACACAGAGACTGAACACTGAAGCTTTCTTT. Translating gives CASSRTQRLNTEAFF.

V usage is TRBV5-4 and J usage is TRBJ2-5; 10 bases are a match to TRBD2. Germline CDR1 is SGHNT and CDR2 is YYREEE (reference sequence). The CDR3 has 16 amino acids. V shed 5 bases and J 5 bases; nucleotides not matched to a gene: 12. CDR3 DNA: TGTGCCAGCAGTGAAGGAAGCGGGAGGGCCGTGGAGACCCAGTACTTC. Its translation: CASSEGSGRAVETQYF.

J is TRBJ1-3 and V is TRBV5-1; possibly TRBD1 for D (5 bases). V was shortened by 3 bases and J by 2 bases, with 12 bases between the two germline ends. There are 15 residues in the CDR3. CDR1 SGHRS and CDR2 YFSETQ come from the germline V gene. Here the CDR3 reads CASSWGTQPGNTIYF. The CDR3 DNA is TGCGCCAGCAGCTGGGGGACTCAGCCTGGAAACACCATATATTTT.

In nucleotides, the CDR3 is TGTGCCAGCAGAGGGATGACGGGCCCAGATACGCAGTATTTT. Translated, it gives CASRGMTGPDTQYF. The genes are TRBV5-4 and TRBJ2-3; D is uncertain. Germline V lookup: CDR1 SGHNT, CDR2 YYREEE (reference sequence). The V end lost 5 bases, the J end lost 4 bases, and 14 bases lay between the germline ends. There are 14 residues in the CDR3.

Regarding this clone: The same CDR3 also results from other DNA sequences found in this sample. This chain links TRBV15 with TRBJ1-4; D is ambiguous. This CDR3 spans 13 amino acids. From germline, CDR1 is LNHNV and CDR2 YYDKDF (reference sequence). V lost 0 bases, J lost 8 bases, and 7 bases lay in between. CDR3 DNA: TGTGCCACCAGCAGAGATCCGAGCGAAAAACTGTTTTTT. It encodes CATSRDPSEKLFF.

The genes are TRBV6-1 and TRBJ2-7; TRBD1 aligns across 9 bases. The J segment lost 2 bases and the V segment lost 4 bases, leaving 6 bases of the junction unmatched. The CDR3 has 15 residues. CDR1 and CDR2 (germline): MNHNS, SASEGT. CDR3 DNA sequence: TGTGCCAGCAGTGGAGGGACAGGGTCAGCCTACGAGCAGTACTTC. As protein: CASSGGTGSAYEQYF.

This chain joins TRBV30 and TRBJ1-4, with 7 bases identical to TRBD1. The germline V gene encodes CDR1 GTSNPN and CDR2 SVGIG (reference sequence). The CDR3 length is 14 residues. V was clipped by 1 base and J by 5 bases; unmatched bases: 4. The CDR3 is CAWSGQGLNEKLFF. The CDR3 DNA reads TGTGCCTGGAGTGGACAGGGATTAAATGAAAAACTGTTTTTT. Combining the CDR3 with reference TRBV30 and TRBJ1-4 gives the whole variable domain SQTIHQWPATLVQPVGSPLSLECTVEGTSNPNLYWYRQAAGRGLQLLFYSVGIGQISSEVPQNLSASRPQDRQFILSSKKLLLSDSGFYLCAWSGQGLNEKLFFGSGTQLSVL.

The V call is TRBV25-1, the J call TRBJ2-1; D gene ambiguous. Germline V gene lookup returns CDR1 MGHDK and CDR2 SYGVNS. Trimming removed 4 bases from V and 1 base from J, with 8 bases in between. The CDR3 loop spans 14 amino acids. As DNA, the CDR3 is TGTGCCAGCAGTGGTCAGGTGTCCTACAATGAGCAGTTCTTC. Its protein product is CASSGQVSYNEQFF.

J is TRBJ2-1 and V is TRBV19, with 8 bases aligning to TRBD2. Germline CDR1 reads LNHDA; CDR2 reads SQIVND (reference sequence). With 3 bases clipped from V and 6 bases from J, the junction kept 10 bases outside the gene matches. The CDR3 covers 16 residues. For the CDR3, the DNA is TGTGCCAGTAGTATGACAGCGGGAGATCGGCGCAATGAGCAGTTCTTC. Its translation is CASSMTAGDRRNEQFF.

The gene calls are TRBV6-1 and TRBJ2-6; D possibly corresponds to TRBD1 (5 bases). The CDR3 is made up of 15 amino acids. CDR1 and CDR2 (germline): MNHNS, SASEGT. Trimming took 2 bases from V and 4 from J, leaving 9 bases between them. The chain's CDR3 is CASSERWGGANVLTF. The CDR3 coding sequence is TGTGCCAGCAGTGAACGGTGGGGCGGGGCCAACGTCCTGACTTTC.

A single count supports this clone. V usage is TRBV7-2 and J usage is TRBJ2-7, with TRBD2 identical over 10 bases. Per the germline V gene, CDR1 is SGHTA and CDR2 is FQGNSA. V shed 1 base and J 7 bases; nucleotides not matched to a gene: 7. The CDR3 loop spans 15 amino acids. The CDR3 sequence is CASSLGAGGPSEQYF. CDR3 sequence (DNA): TGTGCCAGCAGCTTAGGAGCGGGAGGGCCGTCTGAGCAGTACTTC.

The CDR3 loop is CASSFGGGRSYEQYF. The CDR3, as DNA: TGTGCCAGCAGCTTTGGGGGCGGGAGGTCCTACGAGCAGTACTTC. The chain combines TRBV5-4 with TRBJ2-7; 8 bases map to TRBD2. V shed 2 bases and J 1 base; nucleotides not matched to a gene: 5. The CDR3 runs to 15 residues. The V gene's germline CDR1 is SGHNT and CDR2 YYREEE (reference sequence).

This clone was counted a single time. This chain joins TRBV19 and TRBJ2-3; TRBD2 aligns across 8 bases. V dropped 4 bases and J dropped 0; count of bases not matched to a gene: 0. The CDR3 runs to 14 residues. Germline assignment: CDR1 LNHDA and CDR2 SQIVND (reference sequence). This CDR3 is CASSTSGSTDTQYF. As DNA, the CDR3 is TGTGCCAGTAGTACTAGCGGGAGCACAGATACGCAGTATTTT. The entire variable domain, with the rest obtained from reference TRBV19 and TRBJ2-3, is as follows: DGGITQSPKYLFRKEGQNVTLSCEQNLNHDAMYWYRQDPGQGLRLIYYSQIVNDFQKGDIAEGYSVSREKKESFPLTVTSAQKNPTAFYLCASSTSGSTDTQYFGPGTRLTVL.

The rearrangement joins TRBV29-1 to TRBJ2-1; 9 nucleotides agree with TRBD2. The CDR3 consists of 16 residues. The V gene's germline CDR1 is SQVTM and CDR2 ANQGSEA. The V gene end was trimmed by 4 bases and the J gene end by 0 bases; junction bases not matched to a gene: 7. CDR3 loop: CSVAGVSGSSYNEQFF. The DNA of the CDR3 is TGCAGCGTTGCGGGGGTTAGCGGGAGCTCCTACAATGAGCAGTTCTTC.